The 12 T cell receptor beta chains given below trace back to one sample, sequenced in a study of OX40 agonist ivuxolimab in advanced cancers. Produced via immunoSEQ multiplex PCR; TCRdb's table is partial and in-frame only. The sample yields roughly 100,000 clones, approximately 90% seen once. The sequenced sample was CD4+ or CD8+ T cells sorted from blood, obtained in a trial of the OX40 agonist ivuxolimab. The receptors here all came from an adult with an advanced solid tumor such as melanoma, head and neck, liver or kidney cancer.

J is TRBJ2-3 and V is TRBV5-1, with 7 nucleotides matching TRBD1. J lost 4 bases, V lost 4 bases, and 3 bases had no gene match. CDR3 length equals 13 residues. Germline assignment: CDR1 SGHRS and CDR2 YFSETQ. Here the CDR3 reads CASSRGGADTQYF. The CDR3 DNA reads TGCGCCAGCAGCAGAGGGGGCGCAGATACGCAGTATTTT.

The rearrangement uses TRBV27 and TRBJ2-1, with D unclear. Between the trimmed V and J ends, which lost 5 bases and 8 bases, there was a span of 19 bases. This CDR3 comprises 15 residues. Germline values: CDR1 MNHEY, CDR2 SMNVEV (reference sequence). Here the CDR3 DNA reads TGTGCCAGCAGTCCCATCCCCCCATCGAGTGATGAGCAGTTCTTC. Translated: CASSPIPPSSDEQFF.

The chain links TRBV5-1 to TRBJ2-3, with 7 nucleotides matching TRBD1. Germline V CDR1 and CDR2: SGHRS, YFSETQ. The CDR3 is 14 amino acids. J gave up 6 bases and V 4 bases, and 8 bases lay outside the gene matches. CDR3 coding DNA: TGCGCCAGCAGCAACGGACAGGACGGCGATACGCAGTATTTT. It is translated as CASSNGQDGDTQYF.

The rearrangement uses TRBV6-5 and TRBJ2-1; 8 nucleotides line up with TRBD1. The CDR3 spans 15 residues. The trim removed 6 bases at V and 5 bases at J, leaving 9 bases unmatched. Germline-derived CDR1 and CDR2 are MNHEY and SVGAGI. This chain's CDR3 is CASSPSGQVDNEQFF. CDR3 nucleotide sequence: TGTGCCAGCAGCCCATCGGGACAGGTAGACAATGAGCAGTTCTTC.

J is TRBJ2-2 and V is TRBV14; D is undetermined. Germline V gives CDR1 SGHDN, CDR2 FVKESK. The germline V and J ends were trimmed by 4 bases and 3 bases, with 6 bases remaining between them. The CDR3 runs to 13 residues. CDR3: CASSLQYTGELFF. CDR3 nucleotides: TGTGCCAGCAGCCTACAGTACACCGGGGAGCTGTTTTTT.

The chain employs TRBV7-2 and TRBJ2-1; D remains ambiguous. Germline V CDR1 and CDR2: SGHTA, FQGNSA. V dropped 3 bases and J dropped 9 bases, with 9 bases sitting between them. The CDR3 is 12 amino acids. The CDR3 spells CASSLRTSEQFF. CDR3 in DNA: TGTGCCAGCAGCTTGAGGACGAGTGAGCAGTTCTTC.

The genes are TRBV28 and TRBJ2-6, with no clear D. The CDR3 extends over 14 amino acids. The germline CDR1 and CDR2 sequences are MDHEN and SYDVKM. The V end lost 5 bases, the J end lost 12 bases, and 17 bases lay between the germline ends. The CDR3, as DNA: TGTGCCAGCAGTACCCACCCGGCCCCAAGCGTCCTGACTTTC. Protein sequence: CASSTHPAPSVLTF.

This chain links TRBV7-9 with TRBJ1-2; D call uncertain. V lost 1 base, J lost 8 bases, and 11 bases lay in between. The V gene's germline CDR1 is SEHNR and CDR2 FQNEAQ (reference sequence). The CDR3 spans 13 residues. CDR3 nucleotides: TGTGCCAGCAGCTTAGGGCAGGCGATCGGCTACACCTTC. Protein product: CASSLGQAIGYTF.

The chain carries TRBV21-1 and TRBJ2-3; the listed D gene, TRBD2, was not tested against the DNA. TRBV21-1 is reported as a pseudogene. The CDR3 consists of 13 residues. CDR3 region: CASSNRSTDTQYF. In DNA, the CDR3 is TGTGCCAGCAGCAACCGGAGCACAGATACGCAGTATTTT.

This clone was seen more than once but under ten times. The chain joins TRBV30 to TRBJ1-2, with TRBD1 matching 8 bases. This CDR3 is 12 amino acids long. Germline loops: CDR1 GTSNPN, CDR2 SVGIG (reference sequence). J lost 8 bases, V lost 3 bases, and 5 bases had no gene match. The CDR3 sequence is CAWRHRDRGYTF. For the CDR3, the DNA is TGTGCCTGGAGACACCGGGACAGGGGCTACACCTTC.

The chain couples TRBV28 to TRBJ1-2, with 8 bases fitting TRBD1. This CDR3 has 15 residues. Per the germline V gene, CDR1 is MDHEN and CDR2 is SYDVKM. The ends lost 5 bases at V and 3 bases at J; junction bases unmatched: 8. CDR3 sequence: CASSPSGTGDYGYTF. Here the CDR3 DNA reads TGTGCCAGCAGTCCGTCCGGGACAGGCGACTATGGCTACACCTTC.

The chain recombines TRBV7-9 with TRBJ2-2; TRBD2 matches 8 bases. There are 14 residues in the CDR3. Trimming at V came to 3 bases and at J to 6 bases, leaving 3 bases not matched to a gene. CDR1 and CDR2 from the germline V gene are SEHNR and FQNEAQ (reference sequence). CDR3 coding DNA: TGTGCCAGCAGCTTCCGGGGGGGGCCCGGGGAGCTGTTTTTT. Protein sequence: CASSFRGGPGELFF.